This TCR beta chain was obtained from a study of T cells in Graves' hyperthyroidism and ophthalmopathy (dated 2019 in TCRdb). In the study overall: Peripheral blood was sampled at the time of initial diagnosis, prior to any treatment. Whether ophthalmopathy could be predicted prospectively was tested in an independent validation cohort made up of under 20 hyperthyroidism patients plus 17 patients who later progressed to ophthalmopathy. Following sampling, methimazole starting at 30 mg daily was given to hyperthyroidism patients, and high-dose intravenous methylprednisolone was given to ophthalmopathy patients. The study also compared thyroid tissue and blood T-cell repertoires from five or six Graves' hyperthyroidism patients. A discovery cohort of approximately 97 patients, approximately 44 with Graves' ophthalmopathy and 55 to 65 with stable Graves' hyperthyroidism, was used to find distinguishing TCR V-J signatures. According to the paper, TCR Vbeta CDR3 sequencing was carried out on over 130 peripheral blood samples, which came from fewer than 50 ophthalmopathy, fewer than 80 hyperthyroidism and about 17 progressor patients. For training and testing, the 100 patients in the discovery cohort were randomly divided in a 7:3 ratio. The study at large found these results: In validation, progression to ophthalmopathy was predicted by the model with roughly 69% sensitivity and roughly 76% specificity, a median of 6.5 months before onset. No statistical method was used to fix the sample size in advance, and group allocation was not hidden from the investigators. Most expanded thyroid clonotypes (frequency above 0.001) were also detected in blood, suggesting blood repertoires may reflect thyroid immune responses. In cross-validation, a model built on a 13 V-J signature told ophthalmopathy apart from stable hyperthyroidism with approximately 90% sensitivity and 81% to 82% specificity, and in testing the same model reached 80%/75%.

The CDR3 contains 15 residues, cysteine and phenylalanine counted. The retained sequence is limited to the CDR3, 45 bases, with the frame set at the first base. V is trimmed back by 0 bases and J by 6 bases, and the junction contains 8 bases that no gene match accounts for. The germline V gene (reference sequence) gives CDR1 as DFQATT and CDR2 as SNEGSKA. Stable Graves' hyperthyroidism was defined as the absence of progression to ophthalmopathy over 18 months of follow-up. Hyperthyroidism patients were aged 18 to 65 years and newly diagnosed, with disease duration of less than 2 months. Any patient with an uncontrolled infection, another autoimmune disease, pregnancy or lactation was excluded. Diagnoses relied on clinical symptoms, serum thyroxine and TRAb, thyroid ultrasound and orbital computed tomography. Ficoll-Paque density gradient centrifugation was used to isolate PBMCs from around 10 ml of fresh peripheral blood. Total RNA was extracted with Trizol reagent, and quality was checked on an Agilent 2100 Bioanalyzer.

This clonotype was seen a few times. Its antigen is unknown. No much larger clone is present one base from it, and per-base qualities are unavailable. The TCR beta CDR3 regions were amplified from RNA transcripts. The first round of RT-PCR for the TCR CDR3 was performed with the HTBI primer set and the Qiagen OneStep RT-PCR kit. Libraries were constructed in a second round of multiplex PCR, after which size selection and purification were performed. Libraries were sequenced paired-end with 100 bp reads on an Illumina HiSeq2000. The original methods were these. Raw data were processed with SOAPnuke, discarding reads with adapters, uncalled bases, mean Phred below 15, or no exact constant-primer or identifier match. COPE v1.2.5 was used to merge the high-quality paired reads, and each unique nucleotide sequence was defined as a clonotype. MiTCR v1.1 was used to align clonotypes to the IMGT TRBV, TRBD and TRBJ reference segments. Only V-J combinations with frequency above 0.0001, covering about 99% of repertoires, were analysed. The TCS score was defined as the ratio of F50 (clonal expansion) to E x V (chaos), calculated using BLOSUM62-based TCRdist between CDR3 peptides within each V-J. Welch's t-statistics and random forest reduced 500 to 550 V-J features to 10 to 15, which were used in a naive Bayes classifier (R e1071). The public sequencing data were trimmed at Q25 with fastp and processed into clonotypes with MiXCR by TCRdb, which kept only in-frame beta chains. Each entry is one CDR3 protein sequence, shown with its most common DNA and genes. V and J calls and clone size were set by TCRdb, not the authors. The sample table holds 300,000 to 400,000 distinct CDR3 sequences, of which 15% to 20% were seen once. Of the sample, 49% falls within the top ten clones.

This chain joins TRBV20-1 to TRBJ2-7; the junction holds 10 bases that match TRBD2. Sequencing was done on a sample of blood. The clonotype comes from a woman between 45 and 60 years old with Graves' hyperthyroidism. The sequenced DNA: TGCAGTGCTAGAGATGGAGCGGGAGGGCTGGCCGAGCAGTACTTC. This codes for CSARDGAGGLAEQYF.